This TCR beta chain was sequenced for a study of CD4 and CD8 cells across lung adenocarcinoma regions. This CDR3 has 13 amino acids. The ends were cut back, 5 bases at V and 0 bases at J, with 5 bases in the middle. Germline CDR1 reads SGHTA; CDR2 reads FQGNSA. This clonotype showed up just once. Donors had localized lung adenocarcinoma, a non-small cell lung cancer. TCRdb re-derived calls from the PCR reads in MiXCR, one entry per CDR3 protein. The sample gives 3,500 to 4,500 distinct CDR3 sequences, about 61% of which show up once; around 15% is in the top ten. The material sequenced was CD4+ T cells from the center of a lung tumor. This TCR was sampled from a male donor with lung adenocarcinoma. The CD4 and CD8 labels of this study may be unreliable. The chain joins TRBV7-2 to TRBJ2-4, with unresolved D. CDR3 amino acids: CASSTLAKNIQYF. The CDR3 DNA reads as TGTGCCAGCAGCACTCTAGCCAAAAACATTCAGTACTTC.